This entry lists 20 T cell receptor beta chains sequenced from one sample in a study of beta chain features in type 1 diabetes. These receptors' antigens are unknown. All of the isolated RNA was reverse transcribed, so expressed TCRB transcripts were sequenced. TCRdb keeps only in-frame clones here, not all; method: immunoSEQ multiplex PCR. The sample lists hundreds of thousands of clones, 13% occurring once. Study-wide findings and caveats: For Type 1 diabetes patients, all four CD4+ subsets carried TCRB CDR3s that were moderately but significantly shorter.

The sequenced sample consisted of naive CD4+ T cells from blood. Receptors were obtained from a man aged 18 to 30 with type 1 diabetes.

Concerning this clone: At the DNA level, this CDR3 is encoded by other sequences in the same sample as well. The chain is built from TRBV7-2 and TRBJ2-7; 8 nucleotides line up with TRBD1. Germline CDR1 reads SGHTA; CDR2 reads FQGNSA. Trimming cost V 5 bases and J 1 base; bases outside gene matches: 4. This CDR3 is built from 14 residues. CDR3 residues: CASSPRTGSYEQYF. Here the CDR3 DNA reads TGTGCCAGCAGCCCGCGGACAGGGTCCTACGAGCAGTACTTC.

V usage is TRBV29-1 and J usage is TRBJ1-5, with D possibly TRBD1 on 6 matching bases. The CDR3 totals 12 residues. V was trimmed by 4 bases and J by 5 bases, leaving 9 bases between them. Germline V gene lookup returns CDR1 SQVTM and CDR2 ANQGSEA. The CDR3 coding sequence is TGCAGCGTTGGGACAGAGTATCAGCCCCAGCATTTT. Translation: CSVGTEYQPQHF.

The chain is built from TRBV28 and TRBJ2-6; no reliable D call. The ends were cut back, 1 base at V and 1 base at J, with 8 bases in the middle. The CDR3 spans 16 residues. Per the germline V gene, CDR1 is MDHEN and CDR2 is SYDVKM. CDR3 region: CASSLFYGSGANVLTF. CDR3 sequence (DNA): TGTGCCAGCAGTTTATTTTATGGGTCTGGGGCCAACGTCCTGACTTTC.

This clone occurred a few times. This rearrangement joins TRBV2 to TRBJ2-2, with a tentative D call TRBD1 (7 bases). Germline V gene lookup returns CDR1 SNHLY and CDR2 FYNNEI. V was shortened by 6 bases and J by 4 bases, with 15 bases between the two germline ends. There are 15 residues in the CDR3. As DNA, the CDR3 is TGTGCCAGCAGAGCTAACAGGGGAGGCACCGGGGAGCTGTTTTTT. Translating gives CASRANRGGTGELFF.

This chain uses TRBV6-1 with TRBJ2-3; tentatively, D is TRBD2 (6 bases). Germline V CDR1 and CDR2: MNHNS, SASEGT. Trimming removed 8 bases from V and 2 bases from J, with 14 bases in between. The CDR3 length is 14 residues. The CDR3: CASRAAGFTDTQYF. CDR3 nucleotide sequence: TGTGCCAGCCGCGCGGCGGGGTTCACAGATACGCAGTATTTT.

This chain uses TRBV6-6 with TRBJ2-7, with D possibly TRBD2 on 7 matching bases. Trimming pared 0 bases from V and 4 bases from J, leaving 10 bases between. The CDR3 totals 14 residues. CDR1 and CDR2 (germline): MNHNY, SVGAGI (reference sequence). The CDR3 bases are TGTGCCAGCAGTTACTCCCGGGGGGCATACGAGCAGTACTTC. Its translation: CASSYSRGAYEQYF.

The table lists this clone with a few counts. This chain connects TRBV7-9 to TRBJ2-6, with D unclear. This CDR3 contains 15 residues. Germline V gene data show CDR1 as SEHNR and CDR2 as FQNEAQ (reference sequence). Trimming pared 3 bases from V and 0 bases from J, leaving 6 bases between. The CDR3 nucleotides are TGTGCCAGCAGCTTCCGGAGCTCTGGGGCCAACGTCCTGACTTTC. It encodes CASSFRSSGANVLTF. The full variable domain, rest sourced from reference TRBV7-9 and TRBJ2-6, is DTGVSQNPRHKITKRGQNVTFRCDPISEHNRLYWYRQTLGQGPEFLTYFQNEAQLEKSRLLSDRFSAERPKGSFSTLEIQRTEQGDSAMYLCASSFRSSGANVLTFGAGSRLTVL.

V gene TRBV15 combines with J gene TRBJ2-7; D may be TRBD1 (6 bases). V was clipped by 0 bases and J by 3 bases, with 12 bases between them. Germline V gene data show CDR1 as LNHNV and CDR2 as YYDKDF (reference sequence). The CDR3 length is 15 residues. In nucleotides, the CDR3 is TGTGCCACCAGCAGAGATCGGGACACCTTCTACGAGCAGTACTTC. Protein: CATSRDRDTFYEQYF. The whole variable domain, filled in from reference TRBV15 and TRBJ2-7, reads DAMVIQNPRYQVTQFGKPVTLSCSQTLNHNVMYWYQQKSSQAPKLLFHYYDKDFNNEADTPDNFQSRRPNTSFCFLDIRSPGLGDTAMYLCATSRDRDTFYEQYFGPGTRLTVT.

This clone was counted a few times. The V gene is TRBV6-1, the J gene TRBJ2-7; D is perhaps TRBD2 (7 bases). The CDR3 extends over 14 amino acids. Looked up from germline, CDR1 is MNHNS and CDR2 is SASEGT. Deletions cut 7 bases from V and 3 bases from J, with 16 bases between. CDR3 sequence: CASTLGGADYEQYF. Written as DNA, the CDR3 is TGTGCCAGCACCCTTGGGGGGGCCGACTACGAGCAGTACTTC.

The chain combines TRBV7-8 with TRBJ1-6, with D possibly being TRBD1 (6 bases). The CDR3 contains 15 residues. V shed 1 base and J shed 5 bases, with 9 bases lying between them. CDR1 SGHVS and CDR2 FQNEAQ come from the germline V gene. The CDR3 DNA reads TGTGCCAGCAGCTTAGGGACAGTACATAATTCACCCCTCCACTTT. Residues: CASSLGTVHNSPLHF.

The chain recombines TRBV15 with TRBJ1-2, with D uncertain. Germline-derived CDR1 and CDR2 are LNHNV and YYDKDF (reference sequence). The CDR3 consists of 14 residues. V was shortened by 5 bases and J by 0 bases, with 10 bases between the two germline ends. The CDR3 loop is CATSPRRANYGYTF. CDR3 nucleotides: TGTGCCACCAGCCCGAGGAGAGCTAACTATGGCTACACCTTC.

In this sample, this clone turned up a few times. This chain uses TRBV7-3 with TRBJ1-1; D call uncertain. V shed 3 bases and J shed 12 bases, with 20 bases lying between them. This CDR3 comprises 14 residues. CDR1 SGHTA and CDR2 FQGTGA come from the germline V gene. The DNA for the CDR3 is TGTGCCAGCAGCTTTAGCCCTGAGTCGGGGATAACTTTCTTT. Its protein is CASSFSPESGITFF.

Written as DNA, the CDR3 is TGTGCCAGCAGTGAAGCAACAGACACTGAAGCTTTCTTT. The encoded protein is CASSEATDTEAFF. This chain uses TRBV6-1 with TRBJ1-1; D is uncertain. Per germline, CDR1 MNHNS and CDR2 SASEGT. Between the trimmed V and J ends, which lost 0 bases and 3 bases, there was a span of 5 bases. This CDR3 comprises 13 residues.

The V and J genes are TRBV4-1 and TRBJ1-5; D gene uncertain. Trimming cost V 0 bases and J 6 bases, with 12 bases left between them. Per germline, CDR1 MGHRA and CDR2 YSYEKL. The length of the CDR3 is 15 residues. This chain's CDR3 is CASSQDQAGSQPQHF. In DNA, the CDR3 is TGCGCCAGCAGCCAAGATCAAGCAGGTAGTCAGCCCCAGCATTTT.

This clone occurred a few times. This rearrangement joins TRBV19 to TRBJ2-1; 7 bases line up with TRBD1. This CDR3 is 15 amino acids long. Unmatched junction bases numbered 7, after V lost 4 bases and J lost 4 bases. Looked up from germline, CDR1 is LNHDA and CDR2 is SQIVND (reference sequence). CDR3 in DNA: TGTGCCAGTAGTAACGACAGGGTAGGGTACAATGAGCAGTTCTTC. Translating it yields CASSNDRVGYNEQFF.

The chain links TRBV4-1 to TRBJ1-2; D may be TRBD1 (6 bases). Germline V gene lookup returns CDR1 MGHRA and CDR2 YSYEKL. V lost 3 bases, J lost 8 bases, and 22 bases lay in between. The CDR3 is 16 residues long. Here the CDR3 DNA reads TGCGCCAGCAGCCAGCCTACTTCGGACAGCCGCTCAGGCTACACCTTC. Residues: CASSQPTSDSRSGYTF.

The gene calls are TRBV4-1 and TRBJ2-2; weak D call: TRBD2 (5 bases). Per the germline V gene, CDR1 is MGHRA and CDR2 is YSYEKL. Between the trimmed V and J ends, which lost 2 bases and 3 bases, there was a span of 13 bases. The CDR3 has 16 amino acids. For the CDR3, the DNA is TGCGCCAGCAGCCAACTCAGTCGAGGGTACACCGGGGAGCTGTTTTTT. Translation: CASSQLSRGYTGELFF.

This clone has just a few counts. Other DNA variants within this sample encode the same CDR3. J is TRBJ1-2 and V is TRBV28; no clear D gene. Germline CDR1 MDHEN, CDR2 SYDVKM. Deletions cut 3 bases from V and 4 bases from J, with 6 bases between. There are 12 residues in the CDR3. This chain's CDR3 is CASSLEGYGYTF. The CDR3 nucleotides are TGTGCCAGCAGTTTGGAGGGCTATGGCTACACCTTC.

CDR3 residues: CASSEQGLGNIQYF. The CDR3 nucleotides are TGTGCCAGCAGTGAACAGGGTTTGGGGAACATTCAGTACTTC. The V call is TRBV25-1, the J call TRBJ2-4; D perhaps matches TRBD1 (5 bases). Looked up from germline, CDR1 is MGHDK and CDR2 is SYGVNS. V lost 2 bases, J lost 7 bases, and 12 bases lay in between. There are 14 residues in the CDR3.

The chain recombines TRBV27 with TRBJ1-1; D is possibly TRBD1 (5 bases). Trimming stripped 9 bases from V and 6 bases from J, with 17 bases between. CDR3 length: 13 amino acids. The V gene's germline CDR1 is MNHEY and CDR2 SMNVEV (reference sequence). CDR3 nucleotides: TGTGCCAGTGGGGGGGGACTTGGCTCTGAAGCTTTCTTT. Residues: CASGGGLGSEAFF.